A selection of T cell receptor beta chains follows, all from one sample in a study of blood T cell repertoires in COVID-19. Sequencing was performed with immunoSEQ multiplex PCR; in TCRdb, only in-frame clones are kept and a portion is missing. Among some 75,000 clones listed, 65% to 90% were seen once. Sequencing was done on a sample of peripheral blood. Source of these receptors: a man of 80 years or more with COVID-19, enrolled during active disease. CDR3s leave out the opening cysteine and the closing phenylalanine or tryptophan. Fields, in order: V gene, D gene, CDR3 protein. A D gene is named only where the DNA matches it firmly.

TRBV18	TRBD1	ASSAGQGNEKLF
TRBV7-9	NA	ASSLAVGGGNEKLF
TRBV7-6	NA	ASSPWGGPNTEAF
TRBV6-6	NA	ASSPTSSGANVLT
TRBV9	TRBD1	ASSGQGDGYT
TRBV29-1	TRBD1	SVETGDSYNEQF
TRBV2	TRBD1	ASRDRLSGNTIY
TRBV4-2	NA	ASSQGQGLSGAYGYT
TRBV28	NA	ASSQRAHYNEQF
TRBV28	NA	ASRHTGGTEAF
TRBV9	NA	ASSPRSSYNSPLH
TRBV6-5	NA	ASSYSKTGMNTEAF
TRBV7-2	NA	ASSLNPIGTNTGELF
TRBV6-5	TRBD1	ASRPGQAAERGYT
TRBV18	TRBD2	ASSPFVERGGNEQF
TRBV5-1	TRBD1	ASRTGGIAGETQY
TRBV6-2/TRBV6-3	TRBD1	ASSDYRGQAF
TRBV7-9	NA	ASSPPEAFQPQH
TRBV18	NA	ASSPPGGRRGETQY
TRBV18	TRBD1	ASSPWDREERGYT
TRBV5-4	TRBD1	ASSGQGRGYGYT
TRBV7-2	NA	ASSLLRANTGELF
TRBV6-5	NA	ASSRHQGSSEAF
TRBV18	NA	ASSRKGAEDTEAF
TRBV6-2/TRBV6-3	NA	ASSYGGNQPQH
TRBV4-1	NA	ASSQTQAPPSLH
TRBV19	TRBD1	ASGLTGGNTIY
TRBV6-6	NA	ASSSPGQLYGYT